This T cell receptor beta chain was captured by sequencing in a study of tumor-infiltrating lymphocytes in localized non-small cell lung cancer. Germline V gives CDR1 SEHNR, CDR2 FQNEAQ (reference sequence). Trimming took 5 bases from V and 4 from J, leaving 11 bases between them. This CDR3 spans 13 amino acids. Method: immunoSEQ multiplex PCR; TCRdb's copy keeps in-frame clones and lacks some. The sample records approximately 17,000 clones, roughly two thirds being singletons. This clonotype was obtained from a human donor with non-small cell lung cancer. This chain joins TRBV7-9 and TRBJ1-2, with unresolved D. Sequencing input: lung tumor tissue. The DNA of the CDR3 is TGTGCCAGCAGCGCATTTGGCAGCTATGGCTACACCTTC. This encodes CASSAFGSYGYTF.